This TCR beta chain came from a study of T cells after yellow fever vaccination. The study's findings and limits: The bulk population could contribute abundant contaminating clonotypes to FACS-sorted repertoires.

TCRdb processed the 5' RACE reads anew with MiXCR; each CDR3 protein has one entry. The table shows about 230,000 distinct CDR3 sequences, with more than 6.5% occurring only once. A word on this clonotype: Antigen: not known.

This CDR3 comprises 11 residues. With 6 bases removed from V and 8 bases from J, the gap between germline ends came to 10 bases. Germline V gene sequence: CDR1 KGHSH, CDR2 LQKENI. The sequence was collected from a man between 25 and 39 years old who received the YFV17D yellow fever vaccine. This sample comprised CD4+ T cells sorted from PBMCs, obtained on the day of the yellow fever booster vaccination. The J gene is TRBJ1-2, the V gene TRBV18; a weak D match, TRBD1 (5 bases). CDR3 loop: CASSRGDGYTF. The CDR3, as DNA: TGTGCCAGCTCCCGAGGGGACGGCTACACCTTC. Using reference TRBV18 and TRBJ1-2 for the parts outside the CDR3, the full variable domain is NAGVMQNPRHLVRRRGQEARLRCSPMKGHSHVYWYRQLPEEGLKFMVYLQKENIIDESGMPKERFSAEFPKEGPSILRIQQVVRGDSAAYFCASSRGDGYTFGSGTRLTVV.